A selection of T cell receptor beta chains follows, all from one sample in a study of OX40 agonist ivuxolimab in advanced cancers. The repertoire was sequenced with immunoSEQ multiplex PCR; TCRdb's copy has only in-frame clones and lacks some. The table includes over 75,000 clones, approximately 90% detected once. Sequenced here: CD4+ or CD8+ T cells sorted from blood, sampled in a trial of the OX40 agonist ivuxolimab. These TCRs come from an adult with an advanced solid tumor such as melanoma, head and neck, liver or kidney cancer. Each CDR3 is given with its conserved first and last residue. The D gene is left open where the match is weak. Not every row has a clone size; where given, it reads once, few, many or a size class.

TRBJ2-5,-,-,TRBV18,TGTGCCAGCTCACCACCGGAAAGTCGGACCCAGTACTTC,CASSPPESRTQYF
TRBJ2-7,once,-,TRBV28,TGTGCCGAGCAGGGGGGGAAATACGAGCAGTACTTC,CAEQGGKYEQYF
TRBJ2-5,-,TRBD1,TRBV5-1,TGCGCCAGCAGCATGGGGACAGCGGAACAAGAGACCCAGTACTTC,CASSMGTAEQETQYF
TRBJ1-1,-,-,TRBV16,TGTGCCAGCAGCCAGCTTCGCAGGACGAACACTGAAGCTTTCTTT,CASSQLRRTNTEAFF
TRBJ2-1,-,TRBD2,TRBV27,TGTGCCAGCAGTTTATCTGGCGGGGGCTCCTACAATGAGCAGTTCTTC,CASSLSGGGSYNEQFF
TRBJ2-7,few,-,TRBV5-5,TGTGCCAGCAGCTTGTTATGGACACCGACCTACGAGCAGTACTTC,CASSLLWTPTYEQYF
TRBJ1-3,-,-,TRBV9,TGTGCCAGCAGCGTAGAGGCAGTACCTTTCGTCGACACCATATATTTT,CASSVEAVPFVDTIYF
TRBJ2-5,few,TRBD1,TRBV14,TGTGCCAGCAGCCAAGTAACTTCAGGGGGCCAGTACTTC,CASSQVTSGGQYF
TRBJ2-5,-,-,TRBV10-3,TGTGCCATCAGTGGGGGACGCCAAGAGACCCAGTACTTC,CAISGGRQETQYF
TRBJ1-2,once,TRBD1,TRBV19,TGTGCCAGTAGTATCCCCGGGACAGGTCGAGGCTACACCTTC,CASSIPGTGRGYTF
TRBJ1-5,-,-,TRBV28,TGTGCCAGCAGTTTTCGACAGCCCCAGCATTTT,CASSFRQPQHF
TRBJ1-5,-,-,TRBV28,TGTGCCAGCAGTTGGGGGTATCAGCCCCAGCATTTT,CASSWGYQPQHF
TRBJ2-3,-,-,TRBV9,TGTGCCAGCAGCGTAGGTGCAGCCCCCAGCACAGATACGCAGTATTTT,CASSVGAAPSTDTQYF
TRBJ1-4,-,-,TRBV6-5,TGTGCCAGCAGTTACGGCAGGGAAAATGAAAAACTGTTTTTT,CASSYGRENEKLFF
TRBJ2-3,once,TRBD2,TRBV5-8,TGTGCCAGCAGCCGCGGGACTAGCGGGATAACAGATACGCAGTATTTT,CASSRGTSGITDTQYF
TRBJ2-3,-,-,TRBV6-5,TGTGCCAGCGGGTGGCAGCTTAGCACAGATACGCAGTATTTT,CASGWQLSTDTQYF
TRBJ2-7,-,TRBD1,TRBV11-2,TGTGCCAGCAGCTTAGGGGGACAGGCAACGGCTCAGTACTTC,CASSLGGQATAQYF
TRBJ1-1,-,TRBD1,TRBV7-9,TGTGCCAGCAGCCTTTCCGGGGGACAGGGGGCCACTGAAGCTTTCTTT,CASSLSGGQGATEAFF
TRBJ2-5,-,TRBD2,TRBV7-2,TGTGCCAGCAGCGCAAGGGGACTAGCGACAGAGACCCAGTACTTC,CASSARGLATETQYF
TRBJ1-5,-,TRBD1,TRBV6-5,TGTGCCAGCAGTGGGGGACAGGGAGGTCAGCCCCAGCATTTT,CASSGGQGGQPQHF
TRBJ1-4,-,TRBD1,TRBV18,TGTGCCAGCTCTTACGGCACAGGGGGCCCAACTAATGAAAAACTGTTTTTT,CASSYGTGGPTNEKLFF
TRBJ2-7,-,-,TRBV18,TGTGCCAGCTCACCACCAGCGGATCCCTACGAGCAGTACTTC,CASSPPADPYEQYF
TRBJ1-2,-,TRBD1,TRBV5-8,TGTGCCAGCAGCTTGTTGGGACAGGGGGCGCGTGGCTACACCTTC,CASSLLGQGARGYTF
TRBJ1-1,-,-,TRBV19,TGTGCCAGTAGTAGTTGGACTGAAGCTTTCTTT,CASSSWTEAFF
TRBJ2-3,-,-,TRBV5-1,TGCGCCAGCAGCTTGGTACTCTCAGTGGGCACAGATACGCAGTATTTT,CASSLVLSVGTDTQYF
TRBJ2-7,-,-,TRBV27,TGTGCCAGCAGTTTATCCTTTAGCGGAGACTACGAGCAGTACTTC,CASSLSFSGDYEQYF
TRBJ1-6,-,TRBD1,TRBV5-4,TGTGCCAGCAGCTTGGTGGGACAGAATAATTCACCCCTCCACTTT,CASSLVGQNNSPLHF
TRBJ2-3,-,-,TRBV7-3,TGTGCCAGCAGCCCAAACAGTGCATCTAGCACAGATACGCAGTATTTT,CASSPNSASSTDTQYF
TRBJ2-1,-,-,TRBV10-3,TGTGCCACCCGCACAGGGAGTAGCAATGAGCAGTTCTTC,CATRTGSSNEQFF
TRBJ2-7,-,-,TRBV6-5,TGTGCCAGCAGTTACTCGCAAGGCTCCTACGAGCAGTACTTC,CASSYSQGSYEQYF
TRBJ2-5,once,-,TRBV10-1,TGCGCCAGCAGTGAGTCGGAGGGGACACGAGAGACCCAGTACTTC,CASSESEGTRETQYF
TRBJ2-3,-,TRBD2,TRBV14,TGTGCCAGCAGCCCAGCGGGGGCCCGTACGCAGTATTTT,CASSPAGARTQYF
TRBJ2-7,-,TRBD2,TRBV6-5,TGTGCCAGCATTCGGACTAGCGGTTCCTACGAGCAGTACTTC,CASIRTSGSYEQYF
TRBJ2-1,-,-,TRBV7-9,TGTGCCAGCAGCTCCGGGACAAACTACAATGAGCAGTTCTTC,CASSSGTNYNEQFF
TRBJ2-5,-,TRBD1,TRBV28,TGTGCCAGCAGTCCCCGGACAGGGAGTGAGACCCAGTACTTC,CASSPRTGSETQYF
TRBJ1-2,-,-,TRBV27,TGTGCCAGCACCCTCGGCTATTTCTATGGCTACACCTTC,CASTLGYFYGYTF
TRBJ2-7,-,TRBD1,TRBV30,TGTGCCTGGAAATTACAGGGGGCCTACGAGCAGTACTTC,CAWKLQGAYEQYF